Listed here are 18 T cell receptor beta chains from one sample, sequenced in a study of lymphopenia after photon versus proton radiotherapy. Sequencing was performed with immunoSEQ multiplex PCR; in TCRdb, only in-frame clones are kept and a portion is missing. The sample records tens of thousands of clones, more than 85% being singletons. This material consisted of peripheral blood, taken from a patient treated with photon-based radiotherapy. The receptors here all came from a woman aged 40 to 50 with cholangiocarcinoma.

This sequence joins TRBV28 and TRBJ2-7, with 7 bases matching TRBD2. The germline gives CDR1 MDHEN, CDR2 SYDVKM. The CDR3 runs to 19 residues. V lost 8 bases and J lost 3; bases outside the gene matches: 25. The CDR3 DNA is TGTGCCAGCCGGGGGGTCCCTAAAAGACAGTCGACGGGACTCTACGAGCAGTACTTC. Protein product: CASRGVPKRQSTGLYEQYF.

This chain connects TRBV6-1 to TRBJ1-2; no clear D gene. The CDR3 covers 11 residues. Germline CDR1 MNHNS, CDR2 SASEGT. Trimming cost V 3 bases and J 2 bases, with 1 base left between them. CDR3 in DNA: TGTGCCAGCAGTGAGAACTATGGCTACACCTTC. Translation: CASSENYGYTF.

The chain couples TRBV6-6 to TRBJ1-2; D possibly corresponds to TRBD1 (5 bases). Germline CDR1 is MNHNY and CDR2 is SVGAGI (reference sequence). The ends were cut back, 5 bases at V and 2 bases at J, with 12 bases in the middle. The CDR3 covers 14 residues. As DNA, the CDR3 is TGTGCCAGCAGTGCCTCAGAGGGGAACTATGGCTACACCTTC. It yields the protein CASSASEGNYGYTF.

The CDR3 here is CASSGETSGRSGELFF. The DNA of the CDR3 is TGCGCCAGCAGCGGAGAGACGAGCGGGAGGTCCGGGGAGCTGTTTTTT. The chain carries TRBV4-3 and TRBJ2-2; 9 bases match TRBD2. Germline V gene lookup returns CDR1 LGHNA and CDR2 YSLEER. Unmatched junction bases numbered 10, after V lost 5 bases and J lost 6 bases. The CDR3 covers 16 residues.

The DNA for the CDR3 is TGTGCCAGCAGCCTGGCATCCTACGAGCAGTACTTC. It yields the protein CASSLASYEQYF. J is TRBJ2-7 and V is TRBV11-2; no clear D. Germline lookup yields CDR1 SGHAT and CDR2 FQNNGV. The CDR3 is made up of 12 amino acids. The V gene lost 5 bases and the J gene lost 1 base, with 6 bases spanning the gap.

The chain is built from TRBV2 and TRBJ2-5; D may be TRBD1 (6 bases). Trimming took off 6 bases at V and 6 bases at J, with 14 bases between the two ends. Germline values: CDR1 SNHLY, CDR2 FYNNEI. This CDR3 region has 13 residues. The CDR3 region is CASSLDRNKTQYF. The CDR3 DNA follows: TGTGCCAGCAGCCTTGACAGGAATAAGACCCAGTACTTC.

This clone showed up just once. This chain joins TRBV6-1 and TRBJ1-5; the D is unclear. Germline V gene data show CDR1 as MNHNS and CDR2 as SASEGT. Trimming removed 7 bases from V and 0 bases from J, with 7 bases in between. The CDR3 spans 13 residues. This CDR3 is CASTLGSNQPQHF. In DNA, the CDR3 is TGTGCCAGCACCCTCGGTAGCAATCAGCCCCAGCATTTT.

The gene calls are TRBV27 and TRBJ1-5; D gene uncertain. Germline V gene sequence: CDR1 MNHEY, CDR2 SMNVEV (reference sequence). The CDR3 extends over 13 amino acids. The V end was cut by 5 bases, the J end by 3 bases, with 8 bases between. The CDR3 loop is CASSLADNQPQHF. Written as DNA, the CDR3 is TGTGCCAGCAGTCTGGCGGACAATCAGCCCCAGCATTTT.

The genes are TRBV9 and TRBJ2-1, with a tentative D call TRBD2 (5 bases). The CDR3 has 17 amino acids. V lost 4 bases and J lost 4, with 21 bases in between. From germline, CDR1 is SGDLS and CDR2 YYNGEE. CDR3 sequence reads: CASSSPPSGHRYNEQFF. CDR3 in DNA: TGTGCCAGCAGCTCCCCCCCAAGCGGCCACCGATACAATGAGCAGTTCTTC.

CDR3 protein: CSAGEPNTIYF. The CDR3 DNA is TGCAGCGCTGGAGAGCCGAACACCATATATTTT. The chain employs TRBV29-1 and TRBJ1-3, with D unresolved. The ends were cut back, 7 bases at V and 7 bases at J, with 11 bases in the middle. The germline V gene encodes CDR1 SQVTM and CDR2 ANQGSEA. The CDR3 covers 11 residues.

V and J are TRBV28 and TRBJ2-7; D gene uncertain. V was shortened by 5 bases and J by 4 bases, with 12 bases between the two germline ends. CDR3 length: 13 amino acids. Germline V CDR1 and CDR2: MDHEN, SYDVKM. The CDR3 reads CASSPLESYEQYF. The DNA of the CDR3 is TGTGCCAGCAGTCCACTCGAATCGTACGAGCAGTACTTC.

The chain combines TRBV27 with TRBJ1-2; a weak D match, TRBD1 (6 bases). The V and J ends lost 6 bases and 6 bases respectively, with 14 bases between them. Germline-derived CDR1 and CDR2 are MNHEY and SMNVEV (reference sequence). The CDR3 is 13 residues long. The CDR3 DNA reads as TGTGCCAGCAGCAGTGGGGGGCGGAATGGCTACACCTTC. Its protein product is CASSSGGRNGYTF.

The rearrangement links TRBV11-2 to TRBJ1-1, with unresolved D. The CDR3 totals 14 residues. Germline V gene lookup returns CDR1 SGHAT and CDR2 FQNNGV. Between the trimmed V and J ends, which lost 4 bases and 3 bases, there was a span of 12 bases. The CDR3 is CASSSLAGDTEAFF. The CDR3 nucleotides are TGTGCCAGCAGCTCACTCGCCGGCGACACTGAAGCTTTCTTT.

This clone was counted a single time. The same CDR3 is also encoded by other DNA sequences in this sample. Here the CDR3 DNA reads TGTGCCAGCAGTGGTAGACGGATCTCCGGGGCCAACGTCCTGACTTTC. It is translated as CASSGRRISGANVLTF. V is TRBV6-1 and J is TRBJ2-6; D is unresolved. V was clipped by 4 bases and J by 4 bases, with 14 bases between them. This CDR3 is 16 amino acids long. Per germline, CDR1 MNHNS and CDR2 SASEGT.

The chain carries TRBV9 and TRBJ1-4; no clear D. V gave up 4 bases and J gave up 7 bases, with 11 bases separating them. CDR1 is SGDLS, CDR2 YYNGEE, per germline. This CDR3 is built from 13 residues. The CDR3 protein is CASSPGSPEKLFF. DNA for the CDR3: TGTGCCAGCAGCCCTGGATCTCCTGAAAAACTGTTTTTT. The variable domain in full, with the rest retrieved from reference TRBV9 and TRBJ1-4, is DSGVTQTPKHLITATGQRVTLRCSPRSGDLSVYWYQQSLDQGLQFLIQYYNGEERAKGNILERFSAQQFPDLHSELNLSSLELGDSALYFCASSPGSPEKLFFGSGTQLSVL.

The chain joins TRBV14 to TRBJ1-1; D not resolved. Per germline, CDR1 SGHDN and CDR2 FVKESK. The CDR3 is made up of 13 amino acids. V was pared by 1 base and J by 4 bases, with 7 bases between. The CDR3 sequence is CASSQVAFTEAFF. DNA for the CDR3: TGTGCCAGCAGCCAAGTTGCCTTCACTGAAGCTTTCTTT.

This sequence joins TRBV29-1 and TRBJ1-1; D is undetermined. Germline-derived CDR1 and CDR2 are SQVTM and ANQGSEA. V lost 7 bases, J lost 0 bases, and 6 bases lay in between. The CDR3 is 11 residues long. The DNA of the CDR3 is TGCAGCGCCCCGATGAACACTGAAGCTTTCTTT. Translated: CSAPMNTEAFF.

The CDR3 DNA follows: TGTGCCAGCAGTTTGTACAGGGCTCCCCAAGAGACCCAGTACTTC. Its translation is CASSLYRAPQETQYF. The rearrangement links TRBV27 to TRBJ2-5, with a weak D call TRBD1 (6 bases). This CDR3 is 15 amino acids long. Germline lookup yields CDR1 MNHEY and CDR2 SMNVEV (reference sequence). V lost 3 bases to trimming and J lost 1 base, with 12 bases between them.